This entry lists 3 T cell receptor beta chains sequenced from one sample in a study of shared clonotypes between healthy human individuals. Here immunoSEQ multiplex PCR was the method, and the copy in TCRdb shows in-frame clones only, minus some. The sample contains some 2,500,000 clones, approximately 93% of which appear only once. Source material: naive CD4+ T cells from PBMCs. Subset reported: CD45RA+ positively selected. Every receptor here comes from a man aged 18-30 years in good health. Some clones in this sample may be carry-over from other donors' samples.

The chain uses TRBV28 and TRBJ2-1; TRBD1 is a possible D gene (7 bases). Per germline, CDR1 MDHEN and CDR2 SYDVKM. V was shortened by 10 bases and J by 6 bases, with 16 bases between the two germline ends. This CDR3 contains 13 residues. DNA for the CDR3: TGTGCCACACGGAGGGGGCTCCTCAATGAGCAGTTCTTC. Its protein product is CATRRGLLNEQFF.

The rearrangement links TRBV6-7 to TRBJ2-5; 14 bases agree with TRBD2. TRBV6-7 is treated as an ORF (open reading frame) with a function not yet certain. J lost 3 bases, V lost 7 bases, and 13 bases had no gene match. This CDR3 region has 18 residues. In DNA, the CDR3 is TGTGCCAGCACAGGGGGCGCGGAGACTAGCGGGAGGGAAGAGACCCAGTACTTC. Translating it yields CASTGGAETSGREETQYF.

This clone turned up a few times. This same CDR3 is encoded by further DNA sequences in the sample. This chain connects TRBV2 to TRBJ2-7; D gene unclear. The CDR3 spans 11 residues. Germline V lookup: CDR1 SNHLY, CDR2 FYNNEI. With 0 bases removed from V and 7 bases from J, the gap between germline ends came to 4 bases. CDR3: CASSEAREQYF. CDR3 bases: TGTGCCAGCAGTGAAGCGCGAGAGCAGTACTTC.